A single sample gave rise to the 7 T cell receptor beta chains below, sequenced in a study of cytomegalovirus exposure and HLA in healthy donors. The data were produced by immunoSEQ multiplex PCR, yet TCRdb's version contains in-frame clones alone and is incomplete. The repertoire holds around 150,000 clones, with about 86% as singletons. The specimen was PBMCs. These receptors came from a woman younger than 35 in good health and CMV-seropositive.

The DNA for the CDR3 is TGTGCCAGCAGCTACAGGGGTGGCTACACCTTC. This sequence encodes CASSYRGGYTF. The chain has TRBV5-6 and TRBJ1-2; 7 bases are a match to TRBD1. Unmatched junction bases numbered 0, after V lost 3 bases and J lost 7 bases. Germline V lookup: CDR1 SGHDT, CDR2 YYEEEE. This CDR3 is built from 11 residues.

CDR3 sequence: CASSSGTLGQPQHF. The CDR3 DNA follows: TGTGCCAGCAGTTCAGGGACACTCGGACAGCCCCAGCATTTT. The chain employs TRBV28 and TRBJ1-5; a weak D match, TRBD1 (6 bases). Germline V gives CDR1 MDHEN, CDR2 SYDVKM. The CDR3 has 14 residues. The germline V and J ends were trimmed by 4 bases and 7 bases, with 14 bases remaining between them.

The gene calls are TRBV7-2 and TRBJ2-5, with TRBD2 identical over 14 bases. Germline CDR1 reads SGHTA; CDR2 reads FQGNSA. The CDR3 runs 15 residues. J gave up 8 bases and V 3 bases, and 5 bases lay outside the gene matches. The CDR3 here is CASSFSGLAGVTQYF. In nucleotides, the CDR3 is TGTGCCAGCAGCTTCTCGGGACTAGCGGGAGTCACCCAGTACTTC.

This chain connects TRBV7-2 to TRBJ2-7; 8 nucleotides match TRBD2. Germline trimming cut 2 bases from V and 1 base from J; bases unmatched to any gene: 4. The CDR3 is 15 residues long. The germline V gene encodes CDR1 SGHTA and CDR2 FQGNSA. CDR3 sequence: CASSLLAGVSYEQYF. The CDR3, as DNA: TGTGCCAGCAGCTTACTAGCGGGTGTGTCCTACGAGCAGTACTTC.

The chain is built from TRBV12-5 and TRBJ1-5; 7 nucleotides align to TRBD1. Looked up from germline, CDR1 is LGHNT and CDR2 is FRNRAP. CDR3 length equals 13 residues. V was clipped by 6 bases and J by 6 bases; unmatched bases: 5. The CDR3 loop reads CASGIGGGQPQHF. The CDR3 coding sequence is TGTGCTAGTGGCATAGGGGGCGGTCAGCCCCAGCATTTT.

The V and J genes are TRBV9 and TRBJ2-3; D gene unclear. The CDR3 covers 13 residues. The germline V gene encodes CDR1 SGDLS and CDR2 YYNGEE. With 4 bases removed from V and 6 bases from J, the gap between germline ends came to 12 bases. CDR3 amino acids: CASSPQVADTQYF. The CDR3 region has the DNA TGTGCCAGCAGCCCGCAGGTGGCGGATACGCAGTATTTT.

This clone was seen once. This chain links TRBV7-9 with TRBJ1-2; a possible D gene is TRBD1 (5 bases). In germline, CDR1 is SEHNR, CDR2 FQNEAQ (reference sequence). V lost 5 bases to trimming and J lost 6 bases, with 19 bases between them. The CDR3 covers 15 residues. CDR3 amino acids: CASSQDGTPTDGYTF. The CDR3 nucleotides read TGTGCCAGCAGCCAAGACGGGACTCCCACGGATGGCTACACCTTC.